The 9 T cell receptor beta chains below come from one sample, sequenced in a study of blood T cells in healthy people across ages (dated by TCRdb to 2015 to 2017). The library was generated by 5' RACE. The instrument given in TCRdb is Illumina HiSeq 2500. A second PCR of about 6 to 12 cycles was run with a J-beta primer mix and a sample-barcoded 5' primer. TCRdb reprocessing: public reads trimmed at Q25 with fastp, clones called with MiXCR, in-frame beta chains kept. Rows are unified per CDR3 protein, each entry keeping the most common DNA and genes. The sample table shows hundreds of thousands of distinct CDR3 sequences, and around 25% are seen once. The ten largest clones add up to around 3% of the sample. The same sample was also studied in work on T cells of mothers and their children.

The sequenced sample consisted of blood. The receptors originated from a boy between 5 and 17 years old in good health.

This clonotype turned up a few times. This CDR3 is CASSPLAGGAQETQYF. The CDR3 DNA sequence: TGTGCCAGCAGCCCCCTAGCGGGGGGAGCTCAAGAGACCCAGTACTTC. This chain joins TRBV4-2 and TRBJ2-5; 11 bases align to TRBD2. The CDR3 has 16 residues. The V gene end was trimmed by 4 bases and the J gene end by 2 bases; junction bases not matched to a gene: 6. Germline lookup yields CDR1 LGHNA and CDR2 YNFKEQ.

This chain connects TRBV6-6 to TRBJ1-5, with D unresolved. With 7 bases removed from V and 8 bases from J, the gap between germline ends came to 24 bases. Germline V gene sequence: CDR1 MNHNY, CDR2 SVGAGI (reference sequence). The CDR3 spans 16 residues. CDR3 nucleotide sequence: TGTGCCAGCACCCACGTGAGTTCCCCGGGGAGGAAGCCCCAGCATTTT. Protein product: CASTHVSSPGRKPQHF.

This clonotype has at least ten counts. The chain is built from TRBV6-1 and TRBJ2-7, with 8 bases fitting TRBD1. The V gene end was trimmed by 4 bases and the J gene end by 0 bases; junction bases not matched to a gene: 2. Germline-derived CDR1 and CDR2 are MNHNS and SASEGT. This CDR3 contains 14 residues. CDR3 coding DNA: TGTGCCAGCAGTGGGACAGGGAGCTCCTACGAGCAGTACTTC. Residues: CASSGTGSSYEQYF.

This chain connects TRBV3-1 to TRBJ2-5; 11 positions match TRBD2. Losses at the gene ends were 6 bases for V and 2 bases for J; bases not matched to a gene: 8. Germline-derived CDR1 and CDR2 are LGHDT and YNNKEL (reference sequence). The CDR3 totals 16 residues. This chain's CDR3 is CASRPSGLAEQETQYF. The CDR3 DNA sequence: TGTGCCAGCAGACCCTCGGGACTAGCGGAACAAGAGACCCAGTACTTC.

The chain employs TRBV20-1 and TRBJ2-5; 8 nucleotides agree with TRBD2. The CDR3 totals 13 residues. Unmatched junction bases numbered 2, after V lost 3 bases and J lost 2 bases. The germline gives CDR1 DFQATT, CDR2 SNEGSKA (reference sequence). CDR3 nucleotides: TGCAGTGCTAGGGCTAGCGGGCAAGAGACCCAGTACTTC. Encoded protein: CSARASGQETQYF.

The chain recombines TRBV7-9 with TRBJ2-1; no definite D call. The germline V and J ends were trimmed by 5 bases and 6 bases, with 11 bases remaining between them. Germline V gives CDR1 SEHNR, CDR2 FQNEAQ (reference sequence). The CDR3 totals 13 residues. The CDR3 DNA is TGTGCCAGCAGCCACCCGGGTCCCAATGAGCAGTTCTTC. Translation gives CASSHPGPNEQFF.

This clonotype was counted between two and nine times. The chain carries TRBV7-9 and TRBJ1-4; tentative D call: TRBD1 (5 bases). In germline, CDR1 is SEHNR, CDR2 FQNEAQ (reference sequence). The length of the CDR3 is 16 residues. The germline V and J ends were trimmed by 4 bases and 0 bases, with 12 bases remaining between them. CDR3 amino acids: CASSYEGSATNEKLFF. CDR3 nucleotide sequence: TGTGCCAGCAGCTACGAGGGGTCTGCAACTAATGAAAAACTGTTTTTT.

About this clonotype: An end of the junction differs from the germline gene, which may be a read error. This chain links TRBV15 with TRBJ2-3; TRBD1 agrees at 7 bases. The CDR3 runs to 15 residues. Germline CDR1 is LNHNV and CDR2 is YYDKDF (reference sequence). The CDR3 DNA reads TGTGCCAGCAGCCCTGGACAGGCCAGCACAGATACGCAGTATTTT. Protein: CASSPGQASTDTQYF.

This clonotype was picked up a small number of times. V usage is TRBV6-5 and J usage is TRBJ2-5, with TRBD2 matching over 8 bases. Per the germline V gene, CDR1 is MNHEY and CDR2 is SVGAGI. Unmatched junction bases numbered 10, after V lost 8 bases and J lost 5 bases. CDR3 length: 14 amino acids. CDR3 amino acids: CASREGAGWETQYF. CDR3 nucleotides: TGTGCCAGCCGGGAGGGCGCCGGTTGGGAGACCCAGTACTTC.